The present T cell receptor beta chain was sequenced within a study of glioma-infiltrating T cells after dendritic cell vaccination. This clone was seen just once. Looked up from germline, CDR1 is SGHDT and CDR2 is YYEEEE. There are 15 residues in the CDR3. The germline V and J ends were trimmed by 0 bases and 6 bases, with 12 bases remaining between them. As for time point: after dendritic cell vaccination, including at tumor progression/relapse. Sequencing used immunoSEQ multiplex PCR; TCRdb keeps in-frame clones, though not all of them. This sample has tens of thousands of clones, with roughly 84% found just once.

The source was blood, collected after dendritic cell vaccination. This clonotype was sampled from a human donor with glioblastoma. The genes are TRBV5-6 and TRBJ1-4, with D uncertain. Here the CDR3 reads CASSLVPSLDEKLFF. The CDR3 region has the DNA TGTGCCAGCAGCTTGGTCCCGAGTTTGGATGAAAAACTGTTTTTT.